Presented here are 10 T cell receptor beta chains from one specimen sequenced in a study of blood T cell repertoires in COVID-19. The method was immunoSEQ multiplex PCR; TCRdb's version includes in-frame clones alone and lacks a portion of them. The table has approximately 68,000 clones, nearly 90% seen once; the top ten hold more than 2.5%. The sequenced material came from peripheral blood. Receptors were obtained from a man between 65 and 85 years old with active or convalescent COVID-19.

The gene calls are TRBV15 and TRBJ2-1; 8 positions match TRBD2. V was pared by 0 bases and J by 3 bases, with 1 base of the junction left unmatched. This CDR3 spans 15 amino acids. From germline, CDR1 is LNHNV and CDR2 YYDKDF (reference sequence). The CDR3 DNA is TGTGCCACCAGCAGAGAAGCGGGAGACTACAATGAGCAGTTCTTC. This sequence encodes CATSREAGDYNEQFF.

The chain uses TRBV4-1 and TRBJ2-4; the match to TRBD2 covers 8 bases. In germline, CDR1 is MGHRA, CDR2 YSYEKL. Trimming removed 4 bases from V and 5 bases from J; junction bases left unmatched: 10. The CDR3 runs to 16 residues. CDR3 DNA sequence: TGCGCCAGCAGCCGCTCCCAGGGAGCGGGGGAAAACATTCAGTACTTC. Protein: CASSRSQGAGENIQYF.

The J gene is TRBJ2-5, the V gene TRBV12-3 or TRBV12-4; D not certain. This CDR3 is 13 amino acids long. The ends were cut back, 2 bases at V and 0 bases at J, with 4 bases in the middle. The CDR3 region is CASSLSYQETQYF. As DNA, the CDR3 is TGTGCCAGCAGTTTATCCTACCAAGAGACCCAGTACTTC.

The chain uses TRBV6-1 and TRBJ2-6, with 9 nucleotides matching TRBD1. CDR3 length equals 21 residues. V lost 1 base, J lost 4 bases, and 17 bases stayed unmatched. Germline V gives CDR1 MNHNS, CDR2 SASEGT. The CDR3 DNA follows: TGTGCCAGCAGTGAAGTGGTAACAGGGGGCGCGGGAGTATCAGGGGCCAACGTCCTGACTTTC. Amino acid sequence: CASSEVVTGGAGVSGANVLTF.

This chain joins TRBV19 and TRBJ1-1; no firm D call. V dropped 7 bases and J dropped 4 bases, with 16 bases sitting between them. Germline loops: CDR1 LNHDA, CDR2 SQIVND (reference sequence). The CDR3 loop spans 14 amino acids. CDR3 protein: CASTWNSLLTEAFF. The CDR3 nucleotides read TGTGCCAGTACCTGGAATAGCCTTCTCACTGAAGCTTTCTTT.

The chain carries TRBV2 and TRBJ2-4; D gene unclear. The V gene's germline CDR1 is SNHLY and CDR2 FYNNEI. Trimming shortened V by 5 bases and J by 0 bases, and 11 bases separated the two germline ends. The CDR3 sequence is 15 residues long. The CDR3 is CASSHRVLAKNIQYF. As DNA, the CDR3 is TGTGCCAGCAGTCACCGGGTGCTAGCCAAAAACATTCAGTACTTC.

The chain combines TRBV30 with TRBJ2-3; 7 bases are shared with TRBD1. CDR3 size: 13 residues. Per the germline V gene, CDR1 is GTSNPN and CDR2 is SVGIG (reference sequence). V was pared by 5 bases and J by 5 bases, with 7 bases of the junction left unmatched. This CDR3 is CAWARNRGDTQYF. In DNA form, the CDR3 reads TGTGCCTGGGCCCGCAACAGGGGAGATACGCAGTATTTT. Together with reference TRBV30 and TRBJ2-3, the CDR3 gives the full variable domain: SQTIHQWPATLVQPVGSPLSLECTVEGTSNPNLYWYRQAAGRGLQLLFYSVGIGQISSEVPQNLSASRPQDRQFILSSKKLLLSDSGFYLCAWARNRGDTQYFGPGTRLTVL.

This clone was seen a single time. The rearrangement links TRBV7-2 to TRBJ2-2, with 9 bases lining up with TRBD2. Germline V gene lookup returns CDR1 SGHTA and CDR2 FQGNSA. Trimming cost V 6 bases and J 3 bases; bases outside gene matches: 11. The CDR3 has 17 amino acids. The CDR3, as DNA: TGTGCCAGCAGGCCGGGGGGCGGGAGGGCCGACACCGGGGAGCTGTTTTTT. Translating gives CASRPGGGRADTGELFF. Variable domain in full (rest from reference TRBV7-2 and TRBJ2-2): GAGVSQSPSNKVTEKGKDVELRCDPISGHTALYWYRQSLGQGLEFLIYFQGNSAPDKSGLPSDRFSAERTGGSVSTLTIQRTQQEDSAVYLCASRPGGGRADTGELFFGEGSRLTVL.

The gene calls are TRBV4-2 and TRBJ2-3; D unresolved. V was clipped by 0 bases and J by 2 bases, with 9 bases between them. The CDR3 covers 15 residues. Germline V CDR1 and CDR2: LGHNA, YNFKEQ. CDR3 sequence (DNA): TGTGCCAGCAGCCAAGATGACGACTTCACAGATACGCAGTATTTT. This codes for CASSQDDDFTDTQYF.

The V call is TRBV9, the J call TRBJ2-2; 7 bases are shared with TRBD2. The germline V gene has CDR1 SGDLS and CDR2 YYNGEE. CDR3 length: 13 amino acids. Trimming cost V 4 bases and J 7 bases; bases outside gene matches: 4. CDR3 in DNA: TGTGCCAGCAGCTCAGGACTAGTCGGGGAGCTGTTTTTT. The encoded protein is CASSSGLVGELFF.